This T cell receptor (beta chain) appears in the sequencing data of a study of blood T cell repertoires in COVID-19. Whole-study context: Spain, Italy and the United States supplied samples that represented acute and convalescent COVID-19.

This CDR3 is 15 amino acids long. The J segment lost 3 bases and the V segment lost 1 base, leaving 4 bases of the junction unmatched. Germline lookup yields CDR1 SGHRS and CDR2 YFSETQ. Under the authors' procedure: Estimation of nucleated cell counts was performed using reference gene primer amplification. This table comes from immunoSEQ multiplex PCR, and its TCRdb copy is limited to in-frame clones, with some not included. V and J calls plus clone size are reproduced from that table; the DNA served to infer D and trimming. The data contain tens of thousands of clones, just over 85% of them singletons.

Specimen: peripheral blood. The chain combines TRBV5-1 with TRBJ2-5, with TRBD2 matching over 9 bases. The receptor was isolated from a woman over 75 in a cohort sampled during active or convalescent COVID-19. CDR3 sequence: CASSLIAGVKETQYF. CDR3 coding DNA: TGCGCCAGCAGCTTGATAGCGGGAGTCAAAGAGACCCAGTACTTC. The variable domain in full, with the rest retrieved from reference TRBV5-1 and TRBJ2-5, is KAGVTQTPRYLIKTRGQQVTLSCSPISGHRSVSWYQQTPGQGLQFLFEYFSETQRNKGNFPGRFSGRQFSNSRSEMNVSTLELGDSALYLCASSLIAGVKETQYFGPGTRLLVL.